A selection of T cell receptor beta chains follows, all from one sample in a study of shared clonotypes between healthy human individuals. Profiling relied on immunoSEQ multiplex PCR, and the TCRdb table lists in-frame clones only, not all of them. This table holds 2 million to 2.5 million clones, nearly 97% found once. The sequenced material came from naive CD4+ T cells sorted from blood. The receptors shown here come from a man aged 18 to 29 in good health. Both conserved end residues are trimmed from each CDR3.

TRBV5-4,ASSLLEGSSPLH
TRBV2,ASSLQVKSNQPQH
TRBV7-2,ASSLIDRGFVSGANVLT
TRBV28,ASSATGELF
TRBV30,AWDDSQPQH
TRBV7-9,ASRQGPVAQY
TRBV11-2,ASSLGLVMDIRETQY
TRBV5-1,ASSLVLSPGEQF
TRBV25-1,ASRAPGVGTTNEQF
TRBV30,AWSVTGGGYGYT
TRBV2,ASSVPSGYGYT
TRBV6-1,ASRDPAYEQY
TRBV5-1,ASSLAATQY